One sample yielded the 5 T cell receptor beta chains listed below, sequenced in a study of beta chain features in type 1 diabetes. Study outcomes and limitations: Shortening that was moderate but significant affected the TCRB CDR3s of Type 1 diabetes patients in all four CD4+ subsets.

These receptors' targets are unknown. Since all of the isolated RNA was reverse transcribed, expressed TCRB transcripts were what got sequenced. Sequencing used immunoSEQ multiplex PCR; TCRdb keeps in-frame clones, though not all of them. Of over 600,000 clones listed, over 10% are singletons. The specimen was naive CD4+ T cells from blood. These receptor sequences come from a man aged 25 to 45 with type 1 diabetes.

The chain joins TRBV4-2 to TRBJ2-6, with 11 bases matching TRBD1. Germline-derived CDR1 and CDR2 are LGHNA and YNFKEQ. The CDR3 contains 17 residues. V lost 4 bases to trimming and J lost 4 bases; unmatched junction nucleotides: 6. CDR3 in amino acids: CASSRGQGASGANVLTF. The CDR3 DNA sequence: TGTGCCAGCAGCCGAGGACAGGGGGCTTCAGGGGCCAACGTCCTGACTTTC.

The rearrangement uses TRBV7-2 and TRBJ2-7, with TRBD2 matching 7 bases. The CDR3 has 18 amino acids. Germline V gene sequence: CDR1 SGHTA, CDR2 FQGNSA. J was trimmed by 0 bases and V by 4 bases; bases with no gene match: 15. The CDR3 sequence: CASSSDRGGALTSYEQYF. CDR3 DNA: TGTGCCAGCAGCTCCGACCGCGGGGGAGCGCTTACCTCCTACGAGCAGTACTTC.

This sequence joins TRBV19 and TRBJ2-2; the D gene is possibly TRBD2 (5 bases). V lost 7 bases to trimming and J lost 0 bases, with 9 bases between them. Germline CDR1 and CDR2: LNHDA and SQIVND (reference sequence). This CDR3 has 14 amino acids. CDR3 in amino acids: CASTYGTNTGELFF. Here the CDR3 DNA reads TGTGCCAGTACGTACGGGACGAACACCGGGGAGCTGTTTTTT.

This chain joins TRBV2 and TRBJ1-2; D unclear. The CDR3 covers 12 residues. Germline loops: CDR1 SNHLY, CDR2 FYNNEI. Trimming removed 5 bases at V and 5 bases at J, with 9 bases between. CDR3 protein: CASSPSSYGYTF. Here the CDR3 DNA reads TGTGCCAGCAGTCCCTCGTCGTATGGCTACACCTTC.

A few counts support this clone. V gene TRBV7-2 combines with J gene TRBJ2-7, with TRBD2 identical over 9 bases. The V and J ends lost 5 bases and 2 bases, in that order; junction bases with no gene match: 4. This CDR3 contains 14 residues. Germline CDR1 is SGHTA and CDR2 is FQGNSA. The CDR3 DNA sequence: TGTGCCAGCAGCCCAAGACTAGCGGCCTACGAGCAGTACTTC. Its protein is CASSPRLAAYEQYF.